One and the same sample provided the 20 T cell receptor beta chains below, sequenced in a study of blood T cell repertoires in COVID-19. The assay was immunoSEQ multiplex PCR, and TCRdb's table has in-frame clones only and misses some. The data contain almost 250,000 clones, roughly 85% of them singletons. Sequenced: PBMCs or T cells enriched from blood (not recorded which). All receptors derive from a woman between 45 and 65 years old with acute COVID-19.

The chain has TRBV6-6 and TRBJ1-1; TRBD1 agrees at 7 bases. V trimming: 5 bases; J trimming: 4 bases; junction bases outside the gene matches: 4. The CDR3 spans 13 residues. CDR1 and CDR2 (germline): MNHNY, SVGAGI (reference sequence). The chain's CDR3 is CASSGQVGTEAFF. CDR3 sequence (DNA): TGTGCCAGCAGTGGACAGGTTGGCACTGAAGCTTTCTTT.

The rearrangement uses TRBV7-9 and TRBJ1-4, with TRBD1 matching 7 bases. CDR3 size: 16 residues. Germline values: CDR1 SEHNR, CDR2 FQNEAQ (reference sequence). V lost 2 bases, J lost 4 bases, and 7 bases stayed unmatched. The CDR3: CASSLSPDRVNEKLFF. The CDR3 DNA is TGTGCCAGCAGCTTAAGCCCCGACAGGGTTAATGAAAAACTGTTTTTT.

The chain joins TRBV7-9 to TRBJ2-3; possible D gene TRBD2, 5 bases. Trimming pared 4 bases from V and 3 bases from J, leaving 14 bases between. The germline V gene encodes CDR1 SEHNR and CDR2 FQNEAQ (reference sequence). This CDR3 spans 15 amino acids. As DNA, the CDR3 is TGTGCCAGCAGCTCCGTTGACGAGGGTACAGATACGCAGTATTTT. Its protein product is CASSSVDEGTDTQYF.

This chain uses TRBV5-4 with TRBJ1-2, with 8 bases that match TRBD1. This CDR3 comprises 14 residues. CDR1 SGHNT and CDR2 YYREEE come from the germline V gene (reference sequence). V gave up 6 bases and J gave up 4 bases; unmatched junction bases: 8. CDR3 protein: CASKMAGGLYGYTF. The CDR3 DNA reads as TGTGCCAGCAAAATGGCAGGGGGCCTCTATGGCTACACCTTC.

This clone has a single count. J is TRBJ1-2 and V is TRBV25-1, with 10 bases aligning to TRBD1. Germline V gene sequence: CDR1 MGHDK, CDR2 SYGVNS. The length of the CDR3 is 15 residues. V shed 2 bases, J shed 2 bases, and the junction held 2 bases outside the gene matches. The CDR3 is CASSEPTGGNYGYTF. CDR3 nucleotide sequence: TGTGCCAGCAGTGAACCGACAGGGGGCAACTATGGCTACACCTTC.

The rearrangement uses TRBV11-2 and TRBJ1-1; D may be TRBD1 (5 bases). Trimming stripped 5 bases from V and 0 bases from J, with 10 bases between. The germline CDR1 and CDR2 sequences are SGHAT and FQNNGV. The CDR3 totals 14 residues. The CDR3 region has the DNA TGTGCCAGCAGCCCCCAGGGAATGAACACTGAAGCTTTCTTT. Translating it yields CASSPQGMNTEAFF.

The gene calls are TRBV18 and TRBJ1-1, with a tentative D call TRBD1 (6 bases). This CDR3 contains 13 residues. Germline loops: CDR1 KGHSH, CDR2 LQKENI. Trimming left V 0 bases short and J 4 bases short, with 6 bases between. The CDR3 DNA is TGTGCCAGCTCACCACCGACAGGCACTGAAGCTTTCTTT. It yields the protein CASSPPTGTEAFF. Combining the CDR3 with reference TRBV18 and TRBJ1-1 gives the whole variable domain NAGVMQNPRHLVRRRGQEARLRCSPMKGHSHVYWYRQLPEEGLKFMVYLQKENIIDESGMPKERFSAEFPKEGPSILRIQQVVRGDSAAYFCASSPPTGTEAFFGQGTRLTVV.

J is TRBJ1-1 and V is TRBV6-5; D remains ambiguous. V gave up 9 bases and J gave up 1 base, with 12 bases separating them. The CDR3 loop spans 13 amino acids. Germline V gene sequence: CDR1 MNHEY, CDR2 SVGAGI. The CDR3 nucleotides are TGTGCCAGTACTCCCACAGCGAACACTGAAGCTTTCTTT. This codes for CASTPTANTEAFF.

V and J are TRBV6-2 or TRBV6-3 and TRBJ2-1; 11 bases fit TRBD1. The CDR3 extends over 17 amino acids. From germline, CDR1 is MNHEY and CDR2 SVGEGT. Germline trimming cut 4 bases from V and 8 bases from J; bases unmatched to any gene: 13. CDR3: CASSFTHMDRGLYEQFF. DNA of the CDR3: TGTGCCAGCAGTTTTACTCATATGGACAGGGGGCTCTATGAGCAGTTCTTC.

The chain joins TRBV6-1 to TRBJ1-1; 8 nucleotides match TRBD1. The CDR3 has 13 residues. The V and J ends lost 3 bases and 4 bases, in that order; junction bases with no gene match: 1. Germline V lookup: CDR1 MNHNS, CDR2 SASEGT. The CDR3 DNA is TGTGCCAGCAGTGAGGACAGGGCCACTGAAGCTTTCTTT. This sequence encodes CASSEDRATEAFF.

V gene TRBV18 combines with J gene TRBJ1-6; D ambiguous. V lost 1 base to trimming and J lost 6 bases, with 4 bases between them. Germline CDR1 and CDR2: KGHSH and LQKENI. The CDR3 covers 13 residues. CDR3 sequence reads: CASSPQSNSPLHF. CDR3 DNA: TGTGCCAGCTCACCACAGAGTAATTCACCCCTCCACTTT.

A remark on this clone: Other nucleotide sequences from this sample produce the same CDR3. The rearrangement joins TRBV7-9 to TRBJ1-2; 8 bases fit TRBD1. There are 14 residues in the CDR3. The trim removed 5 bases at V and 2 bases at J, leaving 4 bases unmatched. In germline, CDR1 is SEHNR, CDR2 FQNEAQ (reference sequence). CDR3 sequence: CASSPRQGNYGYTF. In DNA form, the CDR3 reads TGTGCCAGCAGCCCCCGACAGGGGAACTATGGCTACACCTTC.

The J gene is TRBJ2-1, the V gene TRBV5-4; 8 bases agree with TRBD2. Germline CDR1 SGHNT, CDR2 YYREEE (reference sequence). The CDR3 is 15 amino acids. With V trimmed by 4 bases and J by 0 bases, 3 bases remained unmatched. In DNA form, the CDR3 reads TGTGCCAGCAGCCGCGGGGGGAGCTCCTACAATGAGCAGTTCTTC. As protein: CASSRGGSSYNEQFF.

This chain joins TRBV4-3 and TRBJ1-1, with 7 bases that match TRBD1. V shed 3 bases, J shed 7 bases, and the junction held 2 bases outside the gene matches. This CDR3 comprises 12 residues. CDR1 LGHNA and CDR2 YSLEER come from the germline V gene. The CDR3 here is CASSQTGFEAFF. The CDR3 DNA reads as TGCGCCAGCAGCCAGACAGGGTTTGAAGCTTTCTTT.

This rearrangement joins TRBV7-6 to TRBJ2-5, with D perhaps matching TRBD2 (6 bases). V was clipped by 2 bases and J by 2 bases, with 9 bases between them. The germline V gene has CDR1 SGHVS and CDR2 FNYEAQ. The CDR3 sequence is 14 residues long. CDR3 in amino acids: CASSLSAGQETQYF. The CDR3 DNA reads TGTGCCAGCAGCTTAAGTGCGGGGCAAGAGACCCAGTACTTC. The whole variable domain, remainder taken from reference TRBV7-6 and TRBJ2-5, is GAGVSQSPRYKVTKRGQDVALRCDPISGHVSLYWYRQALGQGPEFLTYFNYEAQQDKSGLPNDRFSAERPEGSISTLTIQRTEQRDSAMYRCASSLSAGQETQYFGPGTRLLVL.

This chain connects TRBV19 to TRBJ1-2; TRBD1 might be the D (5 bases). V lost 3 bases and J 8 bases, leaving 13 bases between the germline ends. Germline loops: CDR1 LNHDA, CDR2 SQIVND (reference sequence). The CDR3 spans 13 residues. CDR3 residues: CASSIEQGRGYTF. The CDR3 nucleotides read TGTGCCAGTAGTATCGAGCAGGGTAGGGGCTACACCTTC. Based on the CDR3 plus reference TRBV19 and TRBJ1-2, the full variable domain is DGGITQSPKYLFRKEGQNVTLSCEQNLNHDAMYWYRQDPGQGLRLIYYSQIVNDFQKGDIAEGYSVSREKKESFPLTVTSAQKNPTAFYLCASSIEQGRGYTFGSGTRLTVV.

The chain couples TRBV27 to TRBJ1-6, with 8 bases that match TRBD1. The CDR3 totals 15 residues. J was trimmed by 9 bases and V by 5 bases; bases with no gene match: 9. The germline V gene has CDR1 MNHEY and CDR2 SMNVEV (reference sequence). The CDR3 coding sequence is TGTGCCAGCAGTCTAGCCGGGACAGGAACTTCACCCCTCCACTTT. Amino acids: CASSLAGTGTSPLHF.

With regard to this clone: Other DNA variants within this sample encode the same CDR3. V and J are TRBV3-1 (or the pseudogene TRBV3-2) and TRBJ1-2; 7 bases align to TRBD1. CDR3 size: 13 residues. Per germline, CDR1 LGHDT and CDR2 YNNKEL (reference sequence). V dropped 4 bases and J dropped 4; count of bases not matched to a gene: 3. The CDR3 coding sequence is TGTGCCAGCAGCCGGACAGGACCCTATGGCTACACCTTC. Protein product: CASSRTGPYGYTF.

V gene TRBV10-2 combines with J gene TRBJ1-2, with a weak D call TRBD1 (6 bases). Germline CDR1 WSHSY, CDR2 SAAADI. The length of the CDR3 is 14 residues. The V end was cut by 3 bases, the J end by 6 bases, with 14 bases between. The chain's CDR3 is CASSDYRVSNGYTF. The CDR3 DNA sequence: TGCGCCAGCAGTGATTACAGGGTCTCAAATGGCTACACCTTC.

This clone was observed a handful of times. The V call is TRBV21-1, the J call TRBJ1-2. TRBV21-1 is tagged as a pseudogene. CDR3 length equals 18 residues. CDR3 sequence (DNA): TGTGCCAGCACCTCAAATCAGGTAGGGAGGCTTTTCGACTATGGCTACACCTTC. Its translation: CASTSNQVGRLFDYGYTF.